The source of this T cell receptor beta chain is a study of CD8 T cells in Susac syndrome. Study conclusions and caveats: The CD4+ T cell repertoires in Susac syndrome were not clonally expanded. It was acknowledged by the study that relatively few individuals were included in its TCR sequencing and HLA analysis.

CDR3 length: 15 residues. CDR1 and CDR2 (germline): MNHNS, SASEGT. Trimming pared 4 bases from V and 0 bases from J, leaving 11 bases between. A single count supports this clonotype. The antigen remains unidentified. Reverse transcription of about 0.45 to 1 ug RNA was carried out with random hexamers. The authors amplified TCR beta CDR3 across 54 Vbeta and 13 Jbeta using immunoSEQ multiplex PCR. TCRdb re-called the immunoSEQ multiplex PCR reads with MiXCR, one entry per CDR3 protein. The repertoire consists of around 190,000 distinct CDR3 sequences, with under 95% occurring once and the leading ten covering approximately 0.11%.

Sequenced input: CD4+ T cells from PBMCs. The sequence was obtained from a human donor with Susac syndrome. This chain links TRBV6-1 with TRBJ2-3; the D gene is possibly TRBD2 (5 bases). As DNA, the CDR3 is TGTGCCAGCAGTGTTCGGACGGGGAGCACAGATACGCAGTATTTT. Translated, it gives CASSVRTGSTDTQYF.